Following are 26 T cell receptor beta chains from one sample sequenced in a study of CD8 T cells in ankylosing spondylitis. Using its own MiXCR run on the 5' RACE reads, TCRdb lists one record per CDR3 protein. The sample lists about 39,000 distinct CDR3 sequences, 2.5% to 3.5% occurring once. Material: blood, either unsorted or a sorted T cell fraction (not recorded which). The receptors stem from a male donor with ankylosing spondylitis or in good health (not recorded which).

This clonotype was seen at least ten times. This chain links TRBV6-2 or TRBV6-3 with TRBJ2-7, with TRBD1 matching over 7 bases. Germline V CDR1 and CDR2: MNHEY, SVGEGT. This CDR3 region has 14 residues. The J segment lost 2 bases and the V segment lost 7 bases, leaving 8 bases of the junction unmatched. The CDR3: CASNTRGLPYEQYV. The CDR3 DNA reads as TGTGCCAGCAACACGAGGGGGCTTCCCTACGAGCAGTACGTC.

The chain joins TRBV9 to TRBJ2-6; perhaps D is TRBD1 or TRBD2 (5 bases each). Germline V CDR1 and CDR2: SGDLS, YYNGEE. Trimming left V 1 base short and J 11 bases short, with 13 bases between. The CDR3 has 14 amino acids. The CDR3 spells CASSVPGTGHVLTF. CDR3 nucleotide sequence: TGTGCCAGCAGCGTACCGGGGACGGGTCACGTCCTGACTTTC.

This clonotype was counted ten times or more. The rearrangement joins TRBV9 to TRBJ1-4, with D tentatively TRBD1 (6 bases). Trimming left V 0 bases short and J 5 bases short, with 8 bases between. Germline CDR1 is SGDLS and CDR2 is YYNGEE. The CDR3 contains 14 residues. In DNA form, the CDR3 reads TGTGCCAGCAGCGTAGCAGGGGAAAATGAAAAACTGTTTTTT. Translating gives CASSVAGENEKLFF.

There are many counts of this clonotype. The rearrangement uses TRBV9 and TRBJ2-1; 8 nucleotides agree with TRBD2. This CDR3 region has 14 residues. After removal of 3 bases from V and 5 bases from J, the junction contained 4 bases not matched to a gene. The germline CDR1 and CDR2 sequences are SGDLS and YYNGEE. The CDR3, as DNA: TGTGCCAGCAGCGCCAGCGGGAGCAACAATGAGCAGTTCTTC. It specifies CASSASGSNNEQFF.

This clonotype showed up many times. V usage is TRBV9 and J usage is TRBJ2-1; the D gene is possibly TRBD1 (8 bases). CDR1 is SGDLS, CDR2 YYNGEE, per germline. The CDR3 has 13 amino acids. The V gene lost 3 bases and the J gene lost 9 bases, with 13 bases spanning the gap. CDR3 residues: CASSATGEGEQFF. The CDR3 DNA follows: TGTGCCAGCAGCGCGACAGGGGAGGGTGAGCAGTTCTTC.

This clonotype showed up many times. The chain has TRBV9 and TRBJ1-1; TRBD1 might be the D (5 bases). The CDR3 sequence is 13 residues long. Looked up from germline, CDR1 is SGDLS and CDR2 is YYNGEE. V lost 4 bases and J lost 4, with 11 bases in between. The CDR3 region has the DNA TGTGCCAGCAGCCTCGAGGGGTTCACTGAAGCTTTCTTT. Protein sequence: CASSLEGFTEAFF.

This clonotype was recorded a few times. CDR3 in DNA: TGTGCCAGCAGCTCGGGACTAGCGGGGGGGCCTGGGGAGTTCTTC. It encodes CASSSGLAGGPGEFF. The chain joins TRBV9 to TRBJ2-1, with 16 bases matching TRBD2. The CDR3 totals 15 residues. Losses at the gene ends were 4 bases for V and 14 bases for J; bases not matched to a gene: 9. From germline, CDR1 is SGDLS and CDR2 YYNGEE.

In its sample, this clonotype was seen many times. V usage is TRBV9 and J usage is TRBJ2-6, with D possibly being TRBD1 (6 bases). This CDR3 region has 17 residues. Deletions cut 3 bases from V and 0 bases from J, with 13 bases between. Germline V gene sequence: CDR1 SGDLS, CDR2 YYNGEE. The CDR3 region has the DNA TGTGCCAGCAGCGCCTCGGACAGTTACTCTGGGGCCAACGTCCTGACTTTC. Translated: CASSASDSYSGANVLTF.

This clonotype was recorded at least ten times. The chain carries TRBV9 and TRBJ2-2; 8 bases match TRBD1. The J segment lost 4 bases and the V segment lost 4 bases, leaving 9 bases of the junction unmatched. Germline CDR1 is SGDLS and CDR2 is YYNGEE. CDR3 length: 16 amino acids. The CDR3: CASSPRGLATTGELFF. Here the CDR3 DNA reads TGTGCCAGCAGCCCCAGGGGGCTAGCGACCACCGGGGAGCTGTTTTTT.

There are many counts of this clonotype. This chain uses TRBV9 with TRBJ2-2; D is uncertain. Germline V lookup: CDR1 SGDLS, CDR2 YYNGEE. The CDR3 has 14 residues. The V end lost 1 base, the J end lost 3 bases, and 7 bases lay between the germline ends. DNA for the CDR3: TGTGCCAGCAGCGTAAACTCTTACACCGGGGAGCTGTTTTTT. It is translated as CASSVNSYTGELFF.

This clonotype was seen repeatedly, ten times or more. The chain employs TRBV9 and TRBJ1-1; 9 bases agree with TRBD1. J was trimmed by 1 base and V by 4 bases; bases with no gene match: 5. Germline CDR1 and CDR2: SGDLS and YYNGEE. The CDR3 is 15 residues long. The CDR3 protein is CASSQTGGGNTEAFF. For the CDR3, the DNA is TGTGCCAGCAGCCAGACAGGGGGGGGGAACACTGAAGCTTTCTTT.

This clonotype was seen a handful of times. CDR3 nucleotides: TGTGCCAGCAGCGTCAACCAGCCAGATACGCAGTATTTT. It encodes CASSVNQPDTQYF. This chain joins TRBV9 and TRBJ2-3; D unclear. Between the trimmed V and J ends, which lost 2 bases and 4 bases, there was a span of 8 bases. Germline V gene data show CDR1 as SGDLS and CDR2 as YYNGEE. This CDR3 is 13 amino acids long.

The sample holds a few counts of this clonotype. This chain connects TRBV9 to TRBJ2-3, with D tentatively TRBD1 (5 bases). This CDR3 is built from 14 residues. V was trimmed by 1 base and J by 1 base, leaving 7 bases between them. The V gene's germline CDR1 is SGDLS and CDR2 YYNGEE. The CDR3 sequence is CASSVKGGTDTQYF. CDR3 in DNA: TGTGCCAGCAGCGTAAAAGGGGGCACAGATACGCAGTATTTT.

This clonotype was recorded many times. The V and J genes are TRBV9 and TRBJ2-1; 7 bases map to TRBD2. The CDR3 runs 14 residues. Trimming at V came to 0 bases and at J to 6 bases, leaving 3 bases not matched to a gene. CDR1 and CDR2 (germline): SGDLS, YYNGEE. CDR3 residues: CASSVALAANEQFF. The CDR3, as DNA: TGTGCCAGCAGCGTAGCCCTAGCGGCCAATGAGCAGTTCTTC.

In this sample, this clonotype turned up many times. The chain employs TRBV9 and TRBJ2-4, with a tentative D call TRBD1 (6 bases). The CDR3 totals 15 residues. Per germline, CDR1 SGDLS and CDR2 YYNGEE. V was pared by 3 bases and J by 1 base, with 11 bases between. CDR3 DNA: TGTGCCAGCAGCGCTACAGGGTATGCCAAAAACATTCAGTACTTC. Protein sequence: CASSATGYAKNIQYF.

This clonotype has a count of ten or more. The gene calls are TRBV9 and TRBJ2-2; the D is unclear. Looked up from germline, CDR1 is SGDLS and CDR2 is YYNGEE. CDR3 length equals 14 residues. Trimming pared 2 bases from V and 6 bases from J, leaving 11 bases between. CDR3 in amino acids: CASSVPSGSGELFF. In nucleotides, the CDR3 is TGTGCCAGCAGCGTCCCATCTGGGTCCGGGGAGCTGTTTTTT.

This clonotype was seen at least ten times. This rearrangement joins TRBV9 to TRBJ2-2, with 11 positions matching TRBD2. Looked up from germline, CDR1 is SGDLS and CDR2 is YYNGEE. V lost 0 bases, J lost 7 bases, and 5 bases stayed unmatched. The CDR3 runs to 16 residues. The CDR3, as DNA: TGTGCCAGCAGCGTAGTAGCGGGAGGGCCGAGCGGGGAGCTGTTTTTT. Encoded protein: CASSVVAGGPSGELFF.

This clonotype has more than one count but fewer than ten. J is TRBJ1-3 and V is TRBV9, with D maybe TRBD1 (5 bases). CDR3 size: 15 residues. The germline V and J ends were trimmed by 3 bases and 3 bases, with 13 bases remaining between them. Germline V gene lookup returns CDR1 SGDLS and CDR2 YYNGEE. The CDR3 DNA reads TGTGCCAGCAGCGGGGGCCAGGGAGGTGGAAACACCATATATTTT. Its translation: CASSGGQGGGNTIYF. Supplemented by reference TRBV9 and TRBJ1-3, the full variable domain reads DSGVTQTPKHLITATGQRVTLRCSPRSGDLSVYWYQQSLDQGLQFLIQYYNGEERAKGNILERFSAQQFPDLHSELNLSSLELGDSALYFCASSGGQGGGNTIYFGEGSWLTVV.

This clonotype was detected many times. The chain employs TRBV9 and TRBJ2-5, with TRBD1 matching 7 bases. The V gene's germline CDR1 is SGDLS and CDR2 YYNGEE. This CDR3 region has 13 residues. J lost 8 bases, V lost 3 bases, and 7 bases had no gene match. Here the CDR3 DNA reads TGTGCCAGCAGCGGTAAGACAGGGTTAACCCAGTACTTC. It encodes CASSGKTGLTQYF. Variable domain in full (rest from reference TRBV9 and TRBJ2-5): DSGVTQTPKHLITATGQRVTLRCSPRSGDLSVYWYQQSLDQGLQFLIQYYNGEERAKGNILERFSAQQFPDLHSELNLSSLELGDSALYFCASSGKTGLTQYFGPGTRLLVL.

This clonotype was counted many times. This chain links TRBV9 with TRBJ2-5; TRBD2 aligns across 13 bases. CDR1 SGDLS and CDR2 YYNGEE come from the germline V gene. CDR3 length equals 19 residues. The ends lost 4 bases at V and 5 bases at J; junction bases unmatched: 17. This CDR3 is CASSISPGLAGIPEETQYF. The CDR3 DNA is TGTGCCAGCAGCATCTCCCCGGGACTAGCGGGGATACCTGAGGAGACCCAGTACTTC.

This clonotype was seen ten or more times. For the CDR3, the DNA is TGTGCCAGCAGCGACGGGACTAGCGGCGGGGACTCTCAAGAGACCCAGTACTTC. Protein product: CASSDGTSGGDSQETQYF. The chain combines TRBV9 with TRBJ2-5; 11 nucleotides align to TRBD2. Per the germline V gene, CDR1 is SGDLS and CDR2 is YYNGEE. This CDR3 spans 18 amino acids. The J segment lost 2 bases and the V segment lost 3 bases, leaving 12 bases of the junction unmatched.

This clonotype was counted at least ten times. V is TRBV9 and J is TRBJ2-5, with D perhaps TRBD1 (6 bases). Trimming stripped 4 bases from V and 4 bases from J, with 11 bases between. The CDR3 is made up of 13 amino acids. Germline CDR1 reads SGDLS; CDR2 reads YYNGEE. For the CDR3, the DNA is TGTGCCAGCAGCCCCAGGACAGCAGAGACCCAGTACTTC. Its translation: CASSPRTAETQYF. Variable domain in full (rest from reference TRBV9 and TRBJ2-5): DSGVTQTPKHLITATGQRVTLRCSPRSGDLSVYWYQQSLDQGLQFLIQYYNGEERAKGNILERFSAQQFPDLHSELNLSSLELGDSALYFCASSPRTAETQYFGPGTRLLVL.

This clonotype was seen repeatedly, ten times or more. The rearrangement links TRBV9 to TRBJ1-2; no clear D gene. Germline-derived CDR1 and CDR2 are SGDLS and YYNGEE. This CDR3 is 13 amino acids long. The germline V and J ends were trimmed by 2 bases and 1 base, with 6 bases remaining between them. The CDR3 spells CASSVDYNYGYTF. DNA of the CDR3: TGTGCCAGCAGCGTTGACTATAACTATGGCTACACCTTC.

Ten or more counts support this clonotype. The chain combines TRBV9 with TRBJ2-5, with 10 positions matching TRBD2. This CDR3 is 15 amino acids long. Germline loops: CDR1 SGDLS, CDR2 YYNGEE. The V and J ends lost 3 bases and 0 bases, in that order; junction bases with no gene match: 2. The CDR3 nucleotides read TGTGCCAGCAGCGCTAGCGGGGGCTACCAAGAGACCCAGTACTTC. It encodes CASSASGGYQETQYF.

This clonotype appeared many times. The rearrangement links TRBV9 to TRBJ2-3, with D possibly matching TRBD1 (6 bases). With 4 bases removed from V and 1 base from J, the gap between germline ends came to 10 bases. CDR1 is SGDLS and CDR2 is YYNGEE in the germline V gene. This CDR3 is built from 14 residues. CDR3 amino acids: CASSKQGGTDTQYF. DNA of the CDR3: TGTGCCAGCAGCAAACAGGGTGGCACAGATACGCAGTATTTT.

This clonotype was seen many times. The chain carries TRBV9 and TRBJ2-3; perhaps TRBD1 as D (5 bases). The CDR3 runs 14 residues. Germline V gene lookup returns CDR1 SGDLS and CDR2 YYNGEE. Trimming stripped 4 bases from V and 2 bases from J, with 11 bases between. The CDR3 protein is CASSPRQITDTQYF. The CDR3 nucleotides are TGTGCCAGCAGCCCCAGACAGATCACAGATACGCAGTATTTT.